The 18 T cell receptor beta chains presented below share a single source sample, sequenced in a study of blood T cell repertoires in COVID-19. Profiled with immunoSEQ multiplex PCR; TCRdb holds only in-frame clones, not every one. The repertoire holds tens of thousands of clones, 85% to 90% seen once, with about 20% in the top ten. The sample taken for sequencing was peripheral blood. The source of these receptors is an older woman with COVID-19, enrolled during active disease.

The chain joins TRBV29-1 to TRBJ1-5, with D perhaps TRBD1 (5 bases). The CDR3 is 13 amino acids. Germline loops: CDR1 SQVTM, CDR2 ANQGSEA. Trimming removed 6 bases at V and 4 bases at J, with 13 bases between. The CDR3 DNA is TGCAGCGTGGGCGAGCAGGGAAATCAGCCCCAGCATTTT. Translated: CSVGEQGNQPQHF.

This sequence joins TRBV6-2 or TRBV6-3 and TRBJ2-7; perhaps TRBD2 as D (6 bases). This CDR3 comprises 14 residues. Germline CDR1 reads MNHEY; CDR2 reads SVGEGT. Trimming took off 0 bases at V and 2 bases at J, with 8 bases between the two ends. DNA for the CDR3: TGTGCCAGCAGTTACTCGCGGGGAACCTACGAGCAGTACTTC. This sequence encodes CASSYSRGTYEQYF.

The chain is built from TRBV6-2 or TRBV6-3 and TRBJ2-3, with 7 positions matching TRBD2. CDR1 is MNHEY and CDR2 is SVGEGT in the germline V gene. J gave up 2 bases and V 2 bases, and 13 bases lay outside the gene matches. This CDR3 contains 18 residues. CDR3: CASSYEDRLGTNTDTQYF. The CDR3 DNA is TGTGCCAGCAGTTACGAGGACCGACTGGGGACTAACACAGATACGCAGTATTTT.

The genes are TRBV29-1 and TRBJ1-5; D may be TRBD1 (5 bases). V lost 4 bases and J 7 bases, leaving 14 bases between the germline ends. The germline CDR1 and CDR2 sequences are SQVTM and ANQGSEA. This CDR3 region has 13 residues. The CDR3: CSVARDPEQPQHF. The DNA for the CDR3 is TGCAGCGTTGCCAGGGATCCGGAGCAGCCCCAGCATTTT.

J is TRBJ2-5 and V is TRBV4-1; TRBD2 is a possible D gene (6 bases). The CDR3 consists of 16 residues. V lost 3 bases, J lost 4 bases, and 18 bases lay in between. Looked up from germline, CDR1 is MGHRA and CDR2 is YSYEKL. CDR3 nucleotides: TGCGCCAGCAGCCACGAAAGCGCGGGGTTGCTAGAGACCCAGTACTTC. Its translation is CASSHESAGLLETQYF.

J is TRBJ2-2 and V is TRBV2; maybe TRBD2 (6 bases). V lost 7 bases to trimming and J lost 5 bases, with 17 bases between them. This CDR3 is built from 15 residues. The V gene's germline CDR1 is SNHLY and CDR2 FYNNEI. In DNA form, the CDR3 reads TGTGCCAGCAATCCCCAAAGTGCGGGGACCGGGGAGCTGTTTTTT. Protein sequence: CASNPQSAGTGELFF.

This chain connects TRBV15 to TRBJ1-4; D is ambiguous. V lost 3 bases, J lost 1 base, and 12 bases lay in between. The CDR3 covers 16 residues. Germline CDR1 is LNHNV and CDR2 is YYDKDF (reference sequence). The CDR3 DNA is TGTGCCACCAGCAGCTGGCTGGGAGGAACTAATGAAAAACTGTTTTTT. Its translation: CATSSWLGGTNEKLFF.

The chain is built from TRBV10-3 and TRBJ2-5; 7 bases line up with TRBD2. The CDR3 totals 16 residues. V lost 1 base and J lost 4; bases outside the gene matches: 9. The V gene's germline CDR1 is ENHRY and CDR2 SYGVKD. In nucleotides, the CDR3 is TGTGCCATCAGTGAGTTCCTAGCGGACCAGGGAGAGACCCAGTACTTC. Residues: CAISEFLADQGETQYF.

This chain links TRBV7-8 with TRBJ2-7, with no clear D. Germline V gene data show CDR1 as SGHVS and CDR2 as FQNEAQ. This CDR3 has 13 amino acids. Trimming removed 2 bases at V and 3 bases at J, with 8 bases between. CDR3 in DNA: TGTGCCAGCAGCTTATTGAGAAACTACGAGCAGTACTTC. This sequence encodes CASSLLRNYEQYF.

This clone has just one count. The rearrangement links TRBV7-2 to TRBJ2-3; 10 bases are a match to TRBD2. Germline values: CDR1 SGHTA, CDR2 FQGNSA. Losses at the gene ends were 0 bases for V and 6 bases for J; bases not matched to a gene: 12. The CDR3 is 18 residues long. In DNA form, the CDR3 reads TGTGCCAGCAGCTTAGCCTTACTTAGGACTAGCGGTCCCGATACGCAGTATTTT. This translates into CASSLALLRTSGPDTQYF.

V is TRBV7-9 and J is TRBJ2-5, with D maybe TRBD2 (6 bases). This CDR3 comprises 13 residues. The germline V and J ends were trimmed by 6 bases and 2 bases, with 10 bases remaining between them. Germline values: CDR1 SEHNR, CDR2 FQNEAQ (reference sequence). The CDR3 sequence: CASRLSGQETQYF. CDR3 in DNA: TGTGCCAGCAGACTTAGCGGACAAGAGACCCAGTACTTC.

This rearrangement joins TRBV30 to TRBJ1-1, with D possibly TRBD1 on 6 matching bases. Germline V gene data show CDR1 as GTSNPN and CDR2 as SVGIG (reference sequence). The V gene lost 4 bases and the J gene lost 4 bases, with 22 bases spanning the gap. This CDR3 is built from 16 residues. The CDR3 loop is CAWNAGVLGGGTEAFF. CDR3 DNA sequence: TGTGCCTGGAATGCGGGGGTTCTGGGGGGCGGCACTGAAGCTTTCTTT.

As DNA, the CDR3 is TGTGCCAGCAGCCAAGGGACAGTTAGCAATCAGCCCCAGCATTTT. Translation gives CASSQGTVSNQPQHF. The V gene is TRBV3-1 (or the pseudogene TRBV3-2), the J gene TRBJ1-5, with D perhaps matching TRBD1 (6 bases). The germline V gene has CDR1 LGHDT and CDR2 YNNKEL (reference sequence). Between the trimmed V and J ends, which lost 1 base and 0 bases, there was a span of 7 bases. The CDR3 length is 15 residues.

This clone came up a few times. In nucleotides, the CDR3 is TGTGCCAGCAGTCGGTCGACAGGCACTAACTATGGCTACACCTTC. Its protein is CASSRSTGTNYGYTF. This sequence joins TRBV28 and TRBJ1-2, with D possibly being TRBD1 (6 bases). Trimming cost V 5 bases and J 0 bases, with 13 bases left between them. This CDR3 is built from 15 residues. The germline V gene encodes CDR1 MDHEN and CDR2 SYDVKM.

V is TRBV6-2 or TRBV6-3 and J is TRBJ2-7, with D possibly TRBD1 on 6 matching bases. This CDR3 has 15 amino acids. The V end was cut by 0 bases, the J end by 0 bases, with 9 bases between. The V gene's germline CDR1 is MNHEY and CDR2 SVGEGT. The CDR3 loop is CASSYSGRGSYEQYF. The CDR3 DNA follows: TGTGCCAGCAGTTACTCCGGCAGGGGCTCCTACGAGCAGTACTTC.

V gene TRBV6-2 or TRBV6-3 combines with J gene TRBJ2-7, with 7 bases fitting TRBD2. Germline-derived CDR1 and CDR2 are MNHEY and SVGEGT. The CDR3 sequence is 14 residues long. J lost 3 bases, V lost 6 bases, and 8 bases had no gene match. The CDR3 here is CASSQGLVSYEQYF. The DNA of the CDR3 is TGTGCCAGCAGCCAAGGACTAGTAAGCTACGAGCAGTACTTC.

This chain links TRBV18 with TRBJ1-2; weak D call: TRBD1 (5 bases). V lost 4 bases, J lost 6 bases, and 6 bases lay in between. Germline V CDR1 and CDR2: KGHSH, LQKENI. CDR3 size: 11 residues. The CDR3 is CASSRGNGYTF. The CDR3 DNA reads TGTGCCAGCTCACGGGGCAATGGCTACACCTTC. The entire variable domain, with the rest obtained from reference TRBV18 and TRBJ1-2, is as follows: NAGVMQNPRHLVRRRGQEARLRCSPMKGHSHVYWYRQLPEEGLKFMVYLQKENIIDESGMPKERFSAEFPKEGPSILRIQQVVRGDSAAYFCASSRGNGYTFGSGTRLTVV.

This chain connects TRBV18 to TRBJ1-6; tentative D call: TRBD1 (6 bases). From germline, CDR1 is KGHSH and CDR2 LQKENI. The CDR3 is made up of 16 amino acids. The ends were cut back, 2 bases at V and 4 bases at J, with 12 bases in the middle. The CDR3 here is CASSPKGDLYNSPLHF. The CDR3 coding sequence is TGTGCCAGCTCACCAAAGGGGGATTTATATAATTCACCCCTCCACTTT.